Listed below are T cell receptor beta chains from one sample, sequenced in a study of blood T cell repertoires in COVID-19. Assay used: immunoSEQ multiplex PCR; TCRdb lists only in-frame clones, some missing. The table lists hundreds of thousands of clones, 80% to 90% of them singletons. Sequenced material: PBMCs or T cells enriched from blood (not recorded which). Receptors originate from a woman between 18 and 29 years old who had recovered from COVID-19. CDR3s include the opening cysteine and the closing phenylalanine or tryptophan. D genes are given only for firm matches. Clone size, where shown, is once, few, many, or a class for clones that have expanded.

J: TRBJ2-2; V: TRBV5-1; size: .; D: .; DNA: TGCGCCAGCAGCTTGGGGGACACGTTCACCGGGGAGCTGTTTTTT; CDR3: CASSLGDTFTGELFF
J: TRBJ2-2; V: TRBV7-8; size: .; D: .; DNA: TGTGCCAGCAGCTTAGGTCGGAGTAGCGTGACCGGGGAGCTGTTTTTT; CDR3: CASSLGRSSVTGELFF
J: TRBJ1-2; V: TRBV12-2; size: .; D: .; DNA: TGTGCAAGTCGCCAAGGCGGTAACTATGGCTACACCTTC; CDR3: CASRQGGNYGYTF
J: TRBJ2-7; V: TRBV4-1; size: once; D: TRBD1; DNA: TGCGCCAGCAGCCAGGCCGGGGACAGGGCCTACTACGAGCAGTACTTC; CDR3: CASSQAGDRAYYEQYF
J: TRBJ1-1; V: TRBV5-1; size: once; D: TRBD1; DNA: TGCGCCAGCAGCCTTGGGGGACAGTATTTTGAAGCTTTCTTT; CDR3: CASSLGGQYFEAFF
J: TRBJ1-2; V: TRBV9; size: .; D: TRBD1; DNA: TGTGCCAGCAGCGCCCGAGGGACAGGGGGACTCATTGGCTACACCTTC; CDR3: CASSARGTGGLIGYTF
J: TRBJ1-2; V: TRBV10-3; size: .; D: .; DNA: TGTGCCATCAGTGAGGGACACCCTAACTATGGCTACACCTTC; CDR3: CAISEGHPNYGYTF
J: TRBJ2-5; V: TRBV5-3; size: .; D: .; DNA: TGTGCCAGAAGCTTGAGGAGGGGCAAAGAGACCCAGTACTTC; CDR3: CARSLRRGKETQYF
J: TRBJ2-7; V: TRBV6-5; size: .; D: .; DNA: TGTGCCAGCAGCCCAAGCCTTCTACGGGAGCAGTACTTC; CDR3: CASSPSLLREQYF
J: TRBJ1-2; V: TRBV12-3/TRBV12-4; size: .; D: .; DNA: TGTGCCAGCAGTATCTCGGGGTCTGGCTACACCTTC; CDR3: CASSISGSGYTF
J: TRBJ1-6; V: TRBV6-5; size: .; D: TRBD1; DNA: TGTGCCAGCAGATCGACAGGGAGAAATTCACCCCTCCACTTT; CDR3: CASRSTGRNSPLHF
J: TRBJ2-3; V: TRBV24-1; size: .; D: TRBD1; DNA: TGTGCCACCGGTCGTCCAGGGGGAGCAGATACGCAGTATTTT; CDR3: CATGRPGGADTQYF
J: TRBJ2-2; V: TRBV21-1; size: .; D: .; DNA: TGTGCCAGCAGCATTGATAGGCGGTACACCGGGGAGCTGTTTTTT; CDR3: CASSIDRRYTGELFF